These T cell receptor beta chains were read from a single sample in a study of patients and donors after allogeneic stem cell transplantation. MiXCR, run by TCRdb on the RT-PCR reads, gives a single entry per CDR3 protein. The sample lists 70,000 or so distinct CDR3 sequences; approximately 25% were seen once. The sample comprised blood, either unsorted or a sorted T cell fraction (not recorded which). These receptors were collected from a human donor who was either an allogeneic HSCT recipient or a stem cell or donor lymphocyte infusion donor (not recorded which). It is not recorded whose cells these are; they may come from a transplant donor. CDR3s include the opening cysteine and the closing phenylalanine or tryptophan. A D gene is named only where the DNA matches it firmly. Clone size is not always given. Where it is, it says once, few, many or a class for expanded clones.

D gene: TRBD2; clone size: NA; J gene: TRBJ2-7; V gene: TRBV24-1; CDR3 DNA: TGTGCCACCAGTGATTCTAGCGGGGGGAAGTACGAGCAGTACTTC; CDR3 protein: CATSDSSGGKYEQYF
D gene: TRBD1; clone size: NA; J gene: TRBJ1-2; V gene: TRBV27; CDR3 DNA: TGTGCCAGCAGTCCTAGACAGGGCTATGGCTACACCTTC; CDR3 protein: CASSPRQGYGYTF
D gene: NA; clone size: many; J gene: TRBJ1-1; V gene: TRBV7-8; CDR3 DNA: TGTGCCAGCAGCCACTCGAACACTGAAGCTTTCTTT; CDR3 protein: CASSHSNTEAFF
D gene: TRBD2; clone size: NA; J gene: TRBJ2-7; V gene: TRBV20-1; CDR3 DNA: TGCAGCTCCGGGACTAGCGGGGGGCACGACGAGCAGTACTTC; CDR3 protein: CSSGTSGGHDEQYF
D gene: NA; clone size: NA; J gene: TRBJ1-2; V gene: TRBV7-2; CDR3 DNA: TGTGCCAGCAGCCCCCCCGGCGGCTACACCTTC; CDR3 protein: CASSPPGGYTF
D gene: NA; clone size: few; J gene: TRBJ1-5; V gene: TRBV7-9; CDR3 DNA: TGTGCCAGCAACTTTGGTAGCAATCAGCCCCAGCATTTT; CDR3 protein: CASNFGSNQPQHF
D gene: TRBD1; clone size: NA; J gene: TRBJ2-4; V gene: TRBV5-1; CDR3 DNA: TGCGCCAGCAGCTTGGAACAGGGGATCTGGAACATTCAGTACTTC; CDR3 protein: CASSLEQGIWNIQYF
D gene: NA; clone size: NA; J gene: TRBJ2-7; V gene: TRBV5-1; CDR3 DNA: TGCGCCAGCAGCTGGACAACACCCTACGAGCAGTACTTC; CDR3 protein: CASSWTTPYEQYF
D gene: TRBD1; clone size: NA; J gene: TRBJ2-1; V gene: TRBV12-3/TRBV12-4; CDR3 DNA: TGTGCCAGCAGTTTGGGACAGGGTACCAATGAGCAGTTCTTC; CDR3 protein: CASSLGQGTNEQFF
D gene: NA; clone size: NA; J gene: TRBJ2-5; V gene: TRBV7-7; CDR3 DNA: TGTGCTAGCAGCTCGGGATGGGAGACCCAGTACTTC; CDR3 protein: CASSSGWETQYF
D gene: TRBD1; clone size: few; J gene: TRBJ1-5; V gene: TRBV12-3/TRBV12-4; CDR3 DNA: TGTGCCAGCAGTAGGGACAGCCTTTATCAGCCCCAGCATTTT; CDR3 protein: CASSRDSLYQPQHF
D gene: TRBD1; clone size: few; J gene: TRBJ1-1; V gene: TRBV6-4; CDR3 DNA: TGTGCCAGCGGTCCCCAGGGGGGCTGTGACACTGAAGCTTTCTTT; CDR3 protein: CASGPQGGCDTEAFF
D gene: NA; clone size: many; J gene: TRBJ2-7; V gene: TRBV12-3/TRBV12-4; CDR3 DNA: TGTGCCAGCAGCAATACAAATCTGGACTACGAGCAGTACTTC; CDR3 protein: CASSNTNLDYEQYF
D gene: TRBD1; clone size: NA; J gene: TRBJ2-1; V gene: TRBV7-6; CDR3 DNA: TGTGCCAGCAGCTTAGTTGTACAGGGGGCTGGTGAGCAGTTCTTC; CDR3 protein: CASSLVVQGAGEQFF
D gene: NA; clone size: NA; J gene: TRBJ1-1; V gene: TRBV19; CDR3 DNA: TGTGCCAGTATGCGGGAGGGGTCACCTGTGGGAGCTTTCTTT; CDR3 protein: CASMREGSPVGAFF
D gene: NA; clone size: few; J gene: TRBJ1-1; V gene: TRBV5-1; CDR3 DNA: TGCGCCAGCAGCTTCGGGACTGAAGCTTTCTTT; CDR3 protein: CASSFGTEAFF
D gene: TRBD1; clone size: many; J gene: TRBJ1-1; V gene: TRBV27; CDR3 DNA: TGTGCCAGCAGTTTGGCAGGGGGTACCTTGACTGTGAACACTGAAGCTTTCTTT; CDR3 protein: CASSLAGGTLTVNTEAFF